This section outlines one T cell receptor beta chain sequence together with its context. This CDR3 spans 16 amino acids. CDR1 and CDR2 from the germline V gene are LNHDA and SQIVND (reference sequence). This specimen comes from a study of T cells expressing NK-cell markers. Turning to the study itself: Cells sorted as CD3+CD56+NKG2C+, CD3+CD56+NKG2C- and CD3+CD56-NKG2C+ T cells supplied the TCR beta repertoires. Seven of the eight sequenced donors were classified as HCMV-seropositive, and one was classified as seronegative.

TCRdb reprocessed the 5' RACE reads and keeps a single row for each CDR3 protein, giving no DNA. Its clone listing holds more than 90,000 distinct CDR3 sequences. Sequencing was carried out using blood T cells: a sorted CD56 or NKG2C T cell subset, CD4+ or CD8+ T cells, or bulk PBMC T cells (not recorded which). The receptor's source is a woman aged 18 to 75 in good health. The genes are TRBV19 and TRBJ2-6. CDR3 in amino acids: CASSTGPRSGANVLTF.